This entry lists 5 T cell receptor beta chains sequenced from one sample in a study of T cell responses to AZD1222 COVID-19 vaccine. The assay was immunoSEQ multiplex PCR, and TCRdb's table has in-frame clones only and misses some. The sample records around 83,000 clones, just over 90% being singletons. The sequences come from peripheral blood, collected 28 days after the second AZD1222 dose. The receptors were gathered from an adult who received the AZD1222 COVID-19 vaccine.

The chain joins TRBV6-5 to TRBJ2-3; 8 positions match TRBD2. The CDR3 runs 15 residues. Germline V gene lookup returns CDR1 MNHEY and CDR2 SVGAGI. V lost 6 bases and J lost 6; bases outside the gene matches: 11. The CDR3 sequence: CASRSGGAGMDTQYF. In DNA form, the CDR3 reads TGTGCCAGCAGGTCCGGGGGGGCGGGGATGGATACGCAGTATTTT.

The chain has TRBV7-9 and TRBJ2-7, with D unclear. The ends were cut back, 1 base at V and 3 bases at J, with 10 bases in the middle. Germline CDR1 is SEHNR and CDR2 is FQNEAQ (reference sequence). This CDR3 is 14 amino acids long. CDR3 amino acids: CASSLVGGNYEQYF. In DNA form, the CDR3 reads TGTGCCAGCAGCTTAGTGGGCGGAAACTACGAGCAGTACTTC.

V gene TRBV30 combines with J gene TRBJ2-1; TRBD2 matches 7 bases. Per the germline V gene, CDR1 is GTSNPN and CDR2 is SVGIG (reference sequence). The CDR3 has 15 amino acids. Trimming took 0 bases from V and 6 from J; bases not matched to a gene: 8. The CDR3 nucleotides are TGTGCCTGGAGTGTACTCAGCGGGGAGGCCAATGAGCAGTTCTTC. Protein: CAWSVLSGEANEQFF.

This sequence joins TRBV6-1 and TRBJ1-5; TRBD1 might be the D (5 bases). CDR1 is MNHNS, CDR2 SASEGT, per germline. Trimming took off 5 bases at V and 1 base at J, with 15 bases between the two ends. The length of the CDR3 is 16 residues. CDR3 loop: CASSKGEGGSNQPQHF. CDR3 in DNA: TGTGCCAGCAGTAAAGGGGAGGGAGGGAGCAATCAGCCCCAGCATTTT.

The chain couples TRBV18 to TRBJ1-1; no reliable D call. The CDR3 covers 14 residues. Trimming removed 3 bases at V and 4 bases at J, with 12 bases between. CDR1 and CDR2 (germline): KGHSH, LQKENI. CDR3 in amino acids: CASSPYGPATEAFF. Here the CDR3 DNA reads TGTGCCAGCTCACCCTATGGACCGGCCACTGAAGCTTTCTTT. The variable domain in full, with the rest retrieved from reference TRBV18 and TRBJ1-1, is NAGVMQNPRHLVRRRGQEARLRCSPMKGHSHVYWYRQLPEEGLKFMVYLQKENIIDESGMPKERFSAEFPKEGPSILRIQQVVRGDSAAYFCASSPYGPATEAFFGQGTRLTVV.